This T cell receptor (beta chain) was recovered during a study of T cell responses to AZD1222 COVID-19 vaccine. Overall study findings and caveats: Only a handful of AZD1222 recipients, several in all, had baseline seropositivity. Possibly, clonal diversity was underestimated; donors were largely white British and included more females. Repertoires in all cases were sampled only once the peak T cell response had passed. Nearly half of the spike-specific TCRs reportedly recognize variant regions that carry no mutations.

The repertoire was sequenced with immunoSEQ multiplex PCR; TCRdb's copy has only in-frame clones and lacks some. The sample holds fewer than 95,000 clones, roughly 90% seen once. About this clone: The antigen is not known.

This clonotype originated in an adult who received the AZD1222 COVID-19 vaccine. Sample: peripheral blood, taken 28 days after the second AZD1222 dose.

The CDR3 sequence: CASSPPAGGDQPQHF. In DNA, the CDR3 is TGTGCCAGCTCACCACCGGCCGGGGGCGATCAGCCCCAGCATTTT. J is TRBJ1-5 and V is TRBV18; a possible D gene is TRBD1 (6 bases). V lost 0 bases and J lost 5, with 11 bases in between. The CDR3 sequence is 15 residues long. Germline values: CDR1 KGHSH, CDR2 LQKENI.